This passage covers 16 T cell receptor beta chains from one sample sequenced in a study of T cells in Graves' hyperthyroidism and ophthalmopathy. It was RNA transcripts that yielded the amplified TCR beta CDR3 regions. The HTBI primer set was used in a first-round RT-PCR of the TCR CDR3. Using its own MiXCR run on the multiplex PCR reads, TCRdb lists one record per CDR3 protein. The sample includes about 640,000 distinct CDR3 sequences, around 21% of them seen just once. The sample taken for sequencing was blood. The receptors derive from a man in his thirties or forties with Graves' ophthalmopathy.

There are many counts of this clonotype. V and J are TRBV7-2 and TRBJ2-2; maybe TRBD2 (5 bases). Trimming removed 2 bases at V and 5 bases at J, with 15 bases between. There are 16 residues in the CDR3. Germline V lookup: CDR1 SGHTA, CDR2 FQGNSA. The CDR3 spells CASSLWSGKQTGELFF. The CDR3 region has the DNA TGTGCCAGCAGCTTATGGTCCGGGAAGCAGACCGGGGAGCTGTTTTTT. Full variable domain (missing parts from reference TRBV7-2 and TRBJ2-2): GAGVSQSPSNKVTEKGKDVELRCDPISGHTALYWYRQSLGQGLEFLIYFQGNSAPDKSGLPSDRFSAERTGGSVSTLTIQRTQQEDSAVYLCASSLWSGKQTGELFFGEGSRLTVL.

In the case of this clonotype: A junction boundary mismatches the germline segment, possibly from a read error. CDR3 coding DNA: TGCAGTGCTACCACGACTAGCGGGACCTACGATCAGTACTTC. It translates to CSATTTSGTYDQYF. This chain links TRBV20-1 with TRBJ2-7; TRBD2 aligns across 11 bases. Per the germline V gene, CDR1 is DFQATT and CDR2 is SNEGSKA (reference sequence). The CDR3 is made up of 14 amino acids.

The V gene is TRBV28, the J gene TRBJ2-2; D perhaps matches TRBD2 (6 bases). V was pared by 2 bases and J by 6 bases, with 10 bases between. Per the germline V gene, CDR1 is MDHEN and CDR2 is SYDVKM. This CDR3 has 14 amino acids. The CDR3: CASSLGWGAGELFF. The CDR3 DNA follows: TGTGCCAGCAGTTTAGGGTGGGGGGCCGGGGAGCTGTTTTTT.

The genes are TRBV29-1 and TRBJ2-5; TRBD2 matches at 12 bases. This CDR3 is 19 amino acids long. V lost 7 bases and J lost 0; bases outside the gene matches: 18. Germline CDR1 SQVTM, CDR2 ANQGSEA. CDR3 DNA sequence: TGCAGCGCCTGGGTTGATAGGGTGGGGACTAGCGGGTACCAAGAGACCCAGTACTTC. It is translated as CSAWVDRVGTSGYQETQYF.

This clonotype showed up just a few times. V is TRBV5-6 and J is TRBJ1-3; unclear D gene. The germline V gene has CDR1 SGHDT and CDR2 YYEEEE. CDR3 size: 13 residues. Trimming pared 1 base from V and 2 bases from J, leaving 4 bases between. The CDR3 reads CASSLKAGNTIYF. As DNA, the CDR3 is TGTGCCAGCAGCTTGAAAGCTGGAAACACCATATATTTT.

The chain is built from TRBV7-6 and TRBJ1-6; 9 nucleotides line up with TRBD1. Per germline, CDR1 SGHVS and CDR2 FNYEAQ. After removal of 5 bases from V and 6 bases from J, the junction contained 5 bases not matched to a gene. The CDR3 covers 15 residues. The CDR3 DNA reads as TGTGCCAGCAGCCGAGGACAGGGGTTTAATTCACCCCTCCACTTT. Residues: CASSRGQGFNSPLHF.

This clonotype was observed a few times. This chain connects TRBV7-2 to TRBJ1-4, with D hard to call. Deletions cut 2 bases from V and 8 bases from J, with 9 bases between. This CDR3 spans 13 amino acids. The V gene's germline CDR1 is SGHTA and CDR2 FQGNSA. The CDR3 DNA reads as TGTGCCAGCAGCTTAAAACCCGGGGAAAAACTGTTTTTT. This sequence encodes CASSLKPGEKLFF.

V is TRBV27 and J is TRBJ2-7; D might be TRBD2 (6 bases). The CDR3 is 12 amino acids. V was cut by 5 bases and J by 6 bases, with 11 bases left in between. Germline CDR1 MNHEY, CDR2 SMNVEV (reference sequence). Here the CDR3 reads CASSDQGGEQYF. CDR3 DNA: TGTGCCAGCAGTGATCAGGGAGGCGAGCAGTACTTC.

This clonotype was seen only a few times. The chain recombines TRBV6-2 or TRBV6-3 with TRBJ2-7; D might be TRBD2 (5 bases). Germline V gene sequence: CDR1 MNHEY, CDR2 SVGEGT. V lost 6 bases and J 6 bases, leaving 15 bases between the germline ends. The CDR3 runs 13 residues. Here the CDR3 reads CASSEFHRGEQYF. The CDR3 nucleotides read TGTGCCAGCAGCGAATTTCACCGGGGCGAGCAGTACTTC.

A few counts support this clonotype. The CDR3: CASSGTGQGYTF. CDR3 bases: TGTGCCAGCAGTGGGACAGGCCAAGGCTACACCTTC. The rearrangement uses TRBV6-1 and TRBJ1-2; 7 bases line up with TRBD1. Germline trimming cut 4 bases from V and 8 bases from J; bases unmatched to any gene: 4. The length of the CDR3 is 12 residues. Germline assignment: CDR1 MNHNS and CDR2 SASEGT.

This sequence joins TRBV20-1 and TRBJ1-2; 7 bases match TRBD1. The CDR3 is made up of 14 amino acids. Germline CDR1 and CDR2: DFQATT and SNEGSKA (reference sequence). The junction had 8 bases not matched to a gene; V was cut back by 3 bases and J by 4 bases. CDR3 nucleotides: TGCAGTGCTAGCCATTGGACAGGAACCTATGGCTACACCTTC. It translates to CSASHWTGTYGYTF.

CDR3 DNA: TGCGCCAGCAGCCAATCCGACAGGGAGCGGCAGCCCCAGCATTTT. Protein sequence: CASSQSDRERQPQHF. The V gene is TRBV4-1, the J gene TRBJ1-5, with 7 nucleotides matching TRBD1. CDR1 is MGHRA, CDR2 YSYEKL, per germline. CDR3 size: 15 residues. V lost 2 bases to trimming and J lost 7 bases; unmatched junction nucleotides: 8.

The chain employs TRBV5-1 and TRBJ2-2; TRBD2 might be the D (5 bases). This CDR3 contains 12 residues. CDR1 and CDR2 from the germline V gene are SGHRS and YFSETQ. The V end was cut by 7 bases, the J end by 5 bases, with 9 bases between. The CDR3 coding sequence is TGCGCCAGCGGAGGAGAAACCGGGGAGCTGTTTTTT. Translated, it gives CASGGETGELFF.

The table lists this clonotype with many counts. The V gene is TRBV5-1, the J gene TRBJ2-1, with D uncertain. The CDR3 has 16 residues. Germline lookup yields CDR1 SGHRS and CDR2 YFSETQ. V shed 0 bases and J shed 0 bases, with 10 bases lying between them. This chain's CDR3 is CASSLAKTSSYNEQFF. CDR3 bases: TGCGCCAGCAGCTTGGCGAAAACATCCTCCTACAATGAGCAGTTCTTC.

CDR3 sequence: CATSRLPGQGAGQPQHF. The CDR3 DNA reads TGTGCCACCAGCAGACTCCCGGGACAGGGGGCGGGACAGCCCCAGCATTTT. The chain employs TRBV15 and TRBJ1-5; 12 bases match TRBD1. This CDR3 has 17 residues. CDR1 and CDR2 from the germline V gene are LNHNV and YYDKDF (reference sequence). Trimming cost V 2 bases and J 7 bases; bases outside gene matches: 9.

The genes are TRBV12-3 or TRBV12-4 and TRBJ2-7, with D possibly being TRBD1 (6 bases). V was trimmed by 6 bases and J by 0 bases, leaving 12 bases between them. CDR3 size: 14 residues. In nucleotides, the CDR3 is TGTGCCAGCAGATCCGACAGGAGCTCCTACGAGCAGTACTTC. Protein sequence: CASRSDRSSYEQYF.